What follows describes a single T cell receptor (beta chain). V was shortened by 8 bases and J by 1 base, with 8 bases between the two germline ends. This CDR3 has 12 residues. Per germline, CDR1 LNHDA and CDR2 SQIVND (reference sequence). CD8+ and CD4+ T cells circulating in blood were sequenced for TCR beta. This specimen belongs to a study of CD8 T cells in Susac syndrome. Reverse transcription of roughly 0.5 to 1 ug RNA was carried out with random hexamers. TCRdb re-analysed the immunoSEQ multiplex PCR reads in MiXCR, keeping a single row per CDR3 protein. The sample carries around 70,000 distinct CDR3 sequences, 94% recorded once.

This receptor was obtained from a human donor with multiple sclerosis. Sequences were obtained from CD8+ T cells from PBMCs. The chain couples TRBV19 to TRBJ1-1, with D possibly matching TRBD1 (5 bases). The DNA for the CDR3 is TGTGCCAGTCGGAGGGGGAACACTGAAGCTTTCTTT. Protein sequence: CASRRGNTEAFF.